The clone carrying this TCR beta chain turned up a few times. Antigen: not known. The data are from a study of blood T cells in healthy people across ages. Study observations and caveats: Estimated diversity that came from one million T cells was considered an underestimate. Per million T cells, TCR beta diversity dropped roughly linearly as age increased.

The germline V gene has CDR1 SGHRS and CDR2 YFSETQ. CDR3 length: 15 residues. V lost 3 bases to trimming and J lost 5 bases; unmatched junction nucleotides: 9. The donors, healthy Caucasians from Russia, were aged roughly 6 to 90. PCR was performed a second time for about 7 to 12 cycles using a sample-barcoded 5' primer and a J-beta primer mix. Via MiXCR, TCRdb re-called the 5' RACE reads, giving one row per CDR3 protein. The sample has around 1.7 million distinct CDR3 sequences, 28% seen once. The sequence was obtained from a woman aged 30 to 39 in good health. The sample comprised blood. The chain links TRBV5-1 to TRBJ2-5; 8 nucleotides align to TRBD1. The CDR3 coding sequence is TGCGCCAGCAGCTCTGCAGGGGGCATGGGGGAGACCCAGTACTTC. Protein sequence: CASSSAGGMGETQYF.